Reported below is one T cell receptor (beta chain). The antigen it binds to is not known. No quality values exist for individual bases; no much larger clone is one base distant. V is shortened by 3 bases, J by 6 bases, and the region joining them spans 12 bases. The cysteine opens and the phenylalanine closes a CDR3 of 13 amino acids. Only the CDR3 part of the read is kept: 39 bases, read in frame from the first base. The germline V gene encodes CDR1 SGHTA and CDR2 FQGNSA. This sample stems from a study of blood T cell repertoires in COVID-19 (dated by TCRdb to 2020 to 2022). Study-level background: Samples covering the acute and convalescent phases of COVID-19 were provided by collaborators in the United States, Italy and Spain. The prospective study material was composed of cDNA or gDNA derived from T cells, B-cell-depleted T cells, or PBMCs. Deeply sampled blood TCRbeta repertoires from subjects exposed to, actively infected with, or recovered from COVID-19 were included in the dataset. The repertoires were released in a freely available public database meant as a resource for research on the immune response to SARS-CoV-2. Samples came from the ongoing ImmuneRACE study (first 160 participants) plus 1,254 subjects from 6 global collaborators. The sample metadata nearly always contained a de-identified subject ID, COVID-19 status, age in years and sex. Where available, HLA class I and class II types were obtained from metadata supplied by the sample provider rather than from assay-based typing.

Participants in the prospective study were enrolled through a virtual design, were aged about 18 to 100 years, and lived in under 25 United States geographic areas. In the prospective study, cohorts were assigned on the basis of participant-reported clinical history obtained from a screening survey and a study questionnaire. For ImmuneRACE Cohort 3, a participant was defined as recovered based on two consecutive negative NP/OP PCR tests, clearance by a healthcare professional, or resolution of symptoms. In the prospective study, whole blood, serum and a nasopharyngeal or oropharyngeal swab were collected from each participant by mobile phlebotomists. Participants in the prospective study had the option to provide additional blood draws and questionnaires over an approximately 2-month period. Before DNA extraction, prospective study blood samples were shipped either frozen or at room temperature.

What the work shows at the level of the full study, not this receptor alone: The quantity of clinical and demographic metadata differed by source and by participant and was supplied without curation.

TCRbeta CDR3 regions were amplified from genomic DNA using the immunoSEQ Assay, a bias-controlled multiplex PCR. Per the authors' processing: The number of nucleated cells in each sample was estimated from the amplification of reference gene primers within the assay. To quantify the absolute abundance of each unique TCRbeta CDR3 rearrangement, sequence reads were collapsed and filtered. For each sample, productive Simpson clonality was calculated as the square root of Simpson's diversity index across productive rearrangements. TCRdb mirrors the immuneACCESS table, restricted to in-frame sequences. Some clones are absent from its copies; in checked studies, under half trace to an unresolved V gene, and the reason for the others is unknown. The V and J calls and clone size come from that table; D and trimming were worked out from the DNA. Present in this sample are about 200,000 clones, 89% of which were seen just once. Around 8% of the sample rests with the top ten.

Rearrangement joined TRBV7-2 to TRBJ2-7; TRBD1 is perhaps the D gene, given 6 matching bases. The sample taken for sequencing was PBMCs or T cells enriched from blood (not recorded which). This clonotype was sampled from a woman under 30 who had recovered from COVID-19. The CDR3 has the sequence CASSLYRVGEQYF. The DNA sequence reads TGTGCCAGCAGCTTGTACAGGGTCGGCGAGCAGTACTTC.